This T cell receptor (beta chain) originates from a study of T cells in Graves' hyperthyroidism and ophthalmopathy (dated 2019 in TCRdb). A note on the overall study: Peripheral blood samples were taken at initial diagnosis, before any treatment was given. TCR V-J signatures able to tell the groups apart were searched for in a discovery cohort of 100 or so patients, of whom 40 to 45 had Graves' ophthalmopathy and around 57 had stable Graves' hyperthyroidism. Prospective prediction of ophthalmopathy was tested in an independent validation cohort consisting of 18 hyperthyroidism patients and approximately 16 patients who later progressed to ophthalmopathy. The roughly 90 discovery patients were divided at random into training and test sets in a 7:3 ratio. Thyroid tissue and blood T-cell repertoires from about six Graves' hyperthyroidism patients were also compared in the study. Following sampling, methimazole starting at 30 mg daily was given to hyperthyroidism patients, and high-dose intravenous methylprednisolone was given to ophthalmopathy patients. The paper describes TCR Vbeta CDR3 sequencing of more than 120 peripheral blood samples, made up of about 41 ophthalmopathy patients, roughly 72 hyperthyroidism patients and roughly 17 progressor patients.

TCR beta CDR3 regions were amplified from RNA transcripts. The TCR CDR3 was subjected to a first round of RT-PCR using the HTBI primer set and the Qiagen OneStep RT-PCR kit. A second multiplex PCR round built the libraries, followed by size selection and purification. Paired-end sequencing of the libraries was performed with 100 bp reads on an Illumina HiSeq2000. The source study handled its data this way. Raw data were processed with SOAPnuke, discarding reads with adapters, uncalled bases, mean Phred below 15, or no exact constant-primer or identifier match. High-quality paired reads were merged with COPE v1.2.5, and unique nucleotide sequences were defined as clonotypes. MiTCR v1.1 was used to align clonotypes to the IMGT TRBV, TRBD and TRBJ reference segments. The analysis included only V-J combinations with a frequency above 0.0001, which together covered roughly 99% of the repertoires. The TCS score was defined as the ratio of F50 (clonal expansion) to E x V (chaos), calculated using BLOSUM62-based TCRdist between CDR3 peptides within each V-J. Welch's t-statistics and random forest reduced roughly 540 V-J features to 13, which were used in a naive Bayes classifier (R e1071). The similarity between thyroid and blood repertoires was quantified using the Morisita-Horn index. TCRdb redid the processing of the public reads, applying fastp at Q25 and MiXCR, and retained in-frame beta chains. Rows merge per CDR3 protein into single entries with the most common DNA and genes. TCRdb assigned the V and J calls; the authors' analysis was not used. For this sample there are about 840,000 distinct CDR3 sequences; over 35% appear just once. The ten largest clonotypes hold around 10% of the sample.

Germline trimming: 1 base from V, 2 bases from J; junction bases outside gene matches: 4. Counted from cysteine to phenylalanine, this CDR3 has 15 amino acids. Only the CDR3 DNA stays, 45 bases, in frame from base 1. In the germline V gene, CDR1 corresponds to SQVTM and CDR2 to ANQGSEA. A note on this clonotype: What antigen it recognizes has not been identified. No qualities accompany the bases; no much larger clone lies one base away.

Points the paper makes about the study in general: No statistical method was used to set the sample size in advance, and investigators knew the group allocation. Most expanded thyroid clonotypes (frequency above 0.001) were also found in blood, which suggests that blood repertoires may mirror thyroid immune responses. In validation, the model predicted progression to ophthalmopathy with roughly 66% sensitivity and around 72% specificity, a median of about six months before onset. Ophthalmopathy was separated from stable hyperthyroidism by a 13 V-J signature model, with approximately 89% sensitivity and about 84% specificity obtained in cross-validation and 80%/75% obtained in testing.

Stable Graves' hyperthyroidism was defined as no progression to ophthalmopathy during 18 months of follow-up. Hyperthyroidism patients were newly diagnosed, had a disease duration of under 2 months, and were aged 18 to 65 years. Patients with uncontrolled infections, other autoimmune diseases, pregnancy or lactation were excluded. Diagnoses were based on clinical symptoms, serum thyroxine and TRAb, thyroid ultrasound and orbital computed tomography. PBMCs were isolated from around 10 ml of fresh peripheral blood by Ficoll-Paque density gradient centrifugation. Total RNA was extracted using Trizol reagent, and RNA quality was assessed on an Agilent 2100 Bioanalyzer.

The sequence was obtained from a man between 18 and 35 years old with Graves' hyperthyroidism. Source material: blood. The V and J genes are TRBV29-1 and TRBJ2-7; 11 central nucleotides agree with TRBD1. DNA sequence: TGCAGCGTTGAAGGGCCGGGACAGGGGGCCTACGAGCAGTACTTC. Its protein product is CSVEGPGQGAYEQYF.